The next 8 T cell receptor beta chains were all read from a single sample in a study of neurological immune-mediated disorders. TCRdb redid the calling of the 5' RACE reads with MiXCR, one entry per CDR3 protein. The sample shows around 70,000 distinct CDR3 sequences, around 5.2% of them seen only once. Material: PBMCs. Receptors were obtained from a young man with multiple sclerosis.

This clonotype was detected ten times or more. J is TRBJ2-1 and V is TRBV7-2; weak D call: TRBD1 (6 bases). The CDR3 runs to 13 residues. Germline lookup yields CDR1 SGHTA and CDR2 FQGNSA. Trimming cost V 5 bases and J 5 bases, with 10 bases left between them. DNA for the CDR3: TGTGCCAGCAGCCCGGGACATAACAATGAGCAGTTCTTC. Its protein is CASSPGHNNEQFF. Supplemented by reference TRBV7-2 and TRBJ2-1, the full variable domain reads GAGVSQSPSNKVTEKGKDVELRCDPISGHTALYWYRQSLGQGLEFLIYFQGNSAPDKSGLPSDRFSAERTGGSVSTLTIQRTQQEDSAVYLCASSPGHNNEQFFGPGTRLTVL.

This clonotype was detected a few times. J is TRBJ2-7 and V is TRBV20-1; 12 positions agree with TRBD2. CDR3 size: 15 residues. The germline CDR1 and CDR2 sequences are DFQATT and SNEGSKA (reference sequence). V was pared by 6 bases and J by 2 bases, with 8 bases of the junction left unmatched. The CDR3 DNA reads as TGCAGTGCCCTCCCCCTAGCGGGAGGGACCTACGAGCAGTACTTC. Translated, it gives CSALPLAGGTYEQYF.

In regard to this clonotype: A much more abundant neighbour one base away suggests this may be a read error. The rearrangement uses TRBV20-1 and TRBJ2-4; perhaps TRBD1 as D (7 bases). This CDR3 is 11 amino acids long. Trimming cost V 4 bases and J 13 bases, with 14 bases left between them. The germline gives CDR1 DFQATT, CDR2 SNEGSKA (reference sequence). CDR3 bases: TGCAGTGCTACATGGGGGGACAGACAGTACTTC. It specifies CSATWGDRQYF.

This clonotype was recorded at least ten times. One junction end does not reproduce the germline sequence, and a read error may be involved. The V and J genes are TRBV7-2 and TRBJ1-3; D might be TRBD1 (5 bases). CDR1 is SGHTA, CDR2 FQGNSA, per germline. There are 11 residues in the CDR3. The chain's CDR3 is CASSSGVVWDF. The CDR3 DNA reads as TGTGCCAGCAGCTCGGGGGTGGTGTGGGACTTT.

This clonotype was recorded at least ten times. The V gene is TRBV5-8, the J gene TRBJ2-1; TRBD2 matches at 15 bases. The germline V gene encodes CDR1 SGHTS and CDR2 YDEGEE. The J segment lost 9 bases and the V segment lost 4 bases, leaving 5 bases of the junction unmatched. The CDR3 length is 15 residues. Here the CDR3 DNA reads TGTGCCAGCAGCAGGACTAGCGGGGGGGTTAGTGAGCAGTTCTTC. Translation: CASSRTSGGVSEQFF.

This clonotype was recorded at least ten times. J is TRBJ1-3 and V is TRBV5-1, with D possibly matching TRBD1 (6 bases). This CDR3 region has 15 residues. Germline V gene lookup returns CDR1 SGHRS and CDR2 YFSETQ. The ends were cut back, 1 base at V and 0 bases at J, with 8 bases in the middle. The CDR3 loop is CASSLRGGSGNTIYF. The CDR3 DNA reads TGCGCCAGCAGCTTGAGAGGGGGCTCTGGAAACACCATATATTTT. The full variable domain, completed using reference TRBV5-1 and TRBJ1-3, is KAGVTQTPRYLIKTRGQQVTLSCSPISGHRSVSWYQQTPGQGLQFLFEYFSETQRNKGNFPGRFSGRQFSNSRSEMNVSTLELGDSALYLCASSLRGGSGNTIYFGEGSWLTVV.

Regarding this clonotype: A read error may be the cause here, since a much bigger clone is one base away. In this CDR3 the conserved last residue, phenylalanine or tryptophan, is missing, so a read error is likely. This chain uses TRBV6-2 or TRBV6-3 with TRBJ1-2; 7 bases fit TRBD1. Germline CDR1 is MNHEY and CDR2 is SVGEGT. J gave up 2 bases and V 8 bases, and 2 bases lay outside the gene matches. The CDR3 extends over 12 amino acids. CDR3 sequence: CASSDRNYGYTY. The CDR3 DNA reads as TGTGCCAGCTCGGACAGGAACTATGGCTACACCTAC.

This clonotype was observed many times. This rearrangement joins TRBV20-1 to TRBJ2-6, with unresolved D. The germline V gene has CDR1 DFQATT and CDR2 SNEGSKA (reference sequence). Trimming removed 6 bases at V and 1 base at J, with 4 bases between. There are 12 residues in the CDR3. CDR3 amino acids: CSAASGANVLTF. CDR3 bases: TGCAGTGCGGCGTCTGGGGCCAACGTCCTGACTTTC.